These T cell receptor beta chains were read from a single sample in a study of blood T cell repertoires in COVID-19. The repertoire was sequenced with immunoSEQ multiplex PCR; TCRdb's copy has only in-frame clones and lacks some. Of 150,000 to 200,000 clones in the sample, roughly four fifths are singletons; the top ten hold roughly 6.9%. What was sequenced was peripheral blood. These receptors all stem from a human donor with acute or convalescent COVID-19. The donor label of this sample is uncertain. The CDR3 runs from the conserved cysteine through the conserved F or W. The D gene is left open where the match is weak. A row's size may be missing; if present it is once, few, many or a size class.

j_gene,d_gene,abundance,v_gene,CDR3aa,CDR3nt
TRBJ1-1,.,.,TRBV27,CASSLQGKGTEAFF,TGTGCCAGCAGTTTGCAGGGGAAGGGCACTGAAGCTTTCTTT
TRBJ2-7,.,.,TRBV4-1,CASSQEYRGAFAYEQYF,TGCGCCAGCAGCCAAGAGTATCGGGGAGCCTTTGCTTACGAGCAGTACTTC
TRBJ1-1,.,.,TRBV29-1,CSVATGNTEAFF,TGCAGCGTGGCAACAGGGAACACTGAAGCTTTCTTT
TRBJ2-7,.,few,TRBV7-2,CASSGPGSGHEQYF,TGTGCCAGCAGCGGACCCGGGAGCGGCCACGAGCAGTACTTC
TRBJ2-2,.,.,TRBV5-1,CASSLLRGPTGELFF,TGCGCCAGCAGCTTGTTGCGGGGGCCCACCGGGGAGCTGTTTTTT
TRBJ1-6,TRBD1,.,TRBV6-6,CASSYTGGPSPLHF,TGTGCCAGCAGCTATACAGGGGGTCCTTCACCCCTCCACTTT
TRBJ2-7,TRBD1,.,TRBV28,CASGDRVNAQYF,TGTGCCAGCGGGGACAGGGTAAATGCGCAGTACTTC
TRBJ2-7,TRBD2,.,TRBV30,CASTSGNYEQYF,TGTGCCTCGACTAGCGGGAACTACGAGCAGTACTTC
TRBJ2-2,TRBD1,.,TRBV7-3,CASSSNRDRASTGELFF,TGTGCCAGCAGCTCCAACCGGGACAGGGCTAGCACCGGGGAGCTGTTTTTT
TRBJ2-4,.,.,TRBV5-1,CASSLAGDIQYF,TGCGCCAGCAGCTTGGCGGGAGACATTCAGTACTTC
TRBJ2-7,TRBD1,.,TRBV18,CASGRGQDVYEQYF,TGTGCCAGCGGGCGGGGACAGGACGTTTACGAGCAGTACTTC
TRBJ2-1,TRBD2,.,TRBV5-4,CASNPGTSGIGEQFF,TGTGCCAGCAACCCGGGGACTAGCGGGATTGGGGAGCAGTTCTTC
TRBJ2-1,.,.,TRBV7-2,CASSFFGIPNEQFF,TGTGCCAGCAGCTTTTTCGGGATCCCCAATGAGCAGTTCTTC
TRBJ2-3,TRBD2,few,TRBV18,CASSPPSGRALDTQYF,TGTGCCAGCTCACCACCCAGCGGGAGGGCCTTAGATACGCAGTATTTT
TRBJ1-4,.,.,TRBV9,CASNQAGGPNEKLFF,TGTGCCAGCAACCAGGCGGGGGGCCCTAATGAAAAACTGTTTTTT
TRBJ2-1,.,once,TRBV25-1,CARSDGLPLYEQFF,TGTGCCAGGAGTGACGGACTTCCCCTCTATGAGCAGTTCTTC
TRBJ2-1,TRBD2,.,TRBV4-2,CASSQEWRTSGRYNEQFF,TGTGCCAGCAGCCAAGAGTGGCGGACTAGCGGGAGATACAATGAGCAGTTCTTC
TRBJ2-7,.,.,TRBV18,CASSPLGEAAEQYF,TGTGCCAGCTCACCATTAGGAGAAGCGGCCGAGCAGTACTTC
TRBJ2-5,.,.,TRBV7-2,CASSSARALGQETQYF,TGTGCCAGCAGCTCCGCCAGGGCCCTGGGCCAAGAGACCCAGTACTTC
TRBJ2-3,TRBD2,.,TRBV7-3,CASSLASGLTDTQYF,TGTGCCAGCAGCTTAGCTAGCGGTCTCACAGATACGCAGTATTTT
TRBJ1-5,.,.,TRBV6-1,CASSETQGQPQHF,TGTGCCAGCAGTGAAACGCAGGGCCAGCCCCAGCATTTT
TRBJ1-5,.,.,TRBV5-1,CASSLDLGGNQPQHF,TGCGCCAGCAGCTTGGATCTTGGCGGTAATCAGCCCCAGCATTTT
TRBJ1-4,.,.,TRBV6-5,CASRRGSEKLFF,TGTGCCAGCAGGAGAGGTTCTGAAAAACTGTTTTTT
TRBJ1-5,.,once,TRBV6-5,CASTQEGRGNQPQHF,TGTGCCAGCACCCAAGAGGGTAGGGGCAATCAGCCCCAGCATTTT
TRBJ1-5,.,.,TRBV28,CASRWSGSVNQPQHF,TGTGCCAGTAGGTGGTCAGGGTCGGTAAATCAGCCCCAGCATTTT
TRBJ2-7,.,.,TRBV25-1,CASATGSSYEQYF,TGTGCCAGCGCTACAGGGAGCTCCTACGAGCAGTACTTC
TRBJ2-1,TRBD2,.,TRBV25-1,CASSELSLAGGRNEQFF,TGTGCCAGCAGTGAACTTTCTTTAGCGGGAGGTCGGAATGAGCAGTTCTTC
TRBJ1-4,.,.,TRBV5-1,CASSLGGPNEKLFF,TGCGCCAGCAGCTTGGGGGGGCCTAATGAAAAACTGTTTTTT
TRBJ2-7,TRBD1,.,TRBV25-1,CASSELTGGPYEQYF,TGTGCCAGCAGTGAATTAACAGGGGGCCCCTACGAGCAGTACTTC
TRBJ2-3,.,.,TRBV10-3,CAISEWTAILYF,TGTGCCATCAGTGAGTGGACAGCCATCTTATATTTT
TRBJ2-7,.,.,TRBV10-1,CASSDFRGVIHEQYF,TGCGCCAGCAGTGACTTCCGCGGGGTAATCCACGAGCAGTACTTC
TRBJ1-3,TRBD1,.,TRBV7-3,CASSLGQGPSGNTIYF,TGTGCCAGCAGCTTGGGACAGGGCCCGTCTGGAAACACCATATATTTT
TRBJ2-7,.,.,TRBV7-3,CASSLNREREQYF,TGTGCCAGCAGCTTAAATCGGGAGCGAGAGCAGTACTTC
TRBJ1-5,TRBD1,.,TRBV24-1,CATSGAGGRQPQHF,TGTGCCACCAGTGGGGCAGGGGGCAGGCAGCCCCAGCATTTT